These T cell receptor beta chains were read from a single sample in a study of shared clonotypes between healthy human individuals. Measured with immunoSEQ multiplex PCR; TCRdb has only the in-frame clones, and not every one. There are roughly 2 million clones in the sample; 85% to 95% occur only once, and 0.1% to 0.15% lies in the top ten. The sample comprised naive CD4+ T cells sorted from blood. These receptors originate from a man in his late teens or twenties in good health. Each CDR3 is given with its conserved first and last residue. The D gene is left open where the match is weak. Clone size is stated in some rows and not others, as once, few, many or a class when expanded.

size: -
D: -
J: TRBJ1-1
length: 13
V: TRBV28
DNA: TGTGCCAGCAGCCCTAGACAGGTGGTTAAAGCTTTCTTT
CDR3: CASSPRQVVKAFF

size: -
D: TRBD1
J: TRBJ2-7
length: 15
V: TRBV7-2
DNA: TGTGCCAGCAGGAGTGCACCGGGACAGGGAAACGAGCAGTACTTC
CDR3: CASRSAPGQGNEQYF

size: -
D: -
J: TRBJ2-7
length: 13
V: TRBV4-1
DNA: TGCGCCAGCAGCCACCCCCCCCGGCCCGAGCAGTACTTC
CDR3: CASSHPPRPEQYF

size: -
D: -
J: TRBJ2-3
length: 17
V: TRBV5-1
DNA: TGCGCCAGCAGCTCTCCCCAGGGACTGACTAGCACAGATACGCAGTATTTT
CDR3: CASSSPQGLTSTDTQYF

size: -
D: TRBD1
J: TRBJ1-4
length: 15
V: TRBV5-1
DNA: TGCGCCAGCAGCATTGGACAGGGGAGAAGTGAAAAACTGTTTTTT
CDR3: CASSIGQGRSEKLFF

size: -
D: TRBD1
J: TRBJ2-5
length: 16
V: TRBV19
DNA: TGTGCCAGTAGTCAAGGGGGCGGTCCGAACCAAGAGACCCAGTACTTC
CDR3: CASSQGGGPNQETQYF

size: -
D: TRBD1
J: TRBJ1-1
length: 13
V: TRBV7-3
DNA: TGTGCCAGCGGGGGACAGCCGAACACTGAAGCTTTCTTT
CDR3: CASGGQPNTEAFF

size: -
D: TRBD1
J: TRBJ1-2
length: 20
V: TRBV30
DNA: TGTGCCTATCAAACCGGAGGGGGATCCGGAACTGGGACAGTTCTTCATGGCTACACCTTC
CDR3: CAYQTGGGSGTGTVLHGYTF

size: -
D: -
J: TRBJ1-1
length: 13
V: TRBV6-4
DNA: TGTGCCAGCAGTGAAGGGTCGAACACTGAAGCTTTCTTT
CDR3: CASSEGSNTEAFF

size: -
D: TRBD2
J: TRBJ2-3
length: 17
V: TRBV18
DNA: TGTGCCAGCTCCCCCTTGATCGCGGGAGACGGCACAGATACGCAGTATTTT
CDR3: CASSPLIAGDGTDTQYF

size: -
D: -
J: TRBJ1-3
length: 15
V: TRBV2
DNA: TGTGCCAGCAGTGAAAGATCAGGGACTGGAAACACCATATATTTT
CDR3: CASSERSGTGNTIYF

size: once
D: TRBD1
J: TRBJ1-6
length: 17
V: TRBV2
DNA: TGTGCCAGCAGCGGGGACAGGGGGAGCTCCTATAATTCACCCCTCCACTTT
CDR3: CASSGDRGSSYNSPLHF

size: -
D: TRBD2
J: TRBJ2-3
length: 15
V: TRBV11-2
DNA: TGTGCCAGCAGCAGGCGCGGGGGGCATTCAGATACGCAGTATTTT
CDR3: CASSRRGGHSDTQYF

size: once
D: TRBD1
J: TRBJ1-2
length: 16
V: TRBV18
DNA: TGTGCCAGCTCACCAATTGAGGGACAGGGGTCCTATGGCTACACCTTC
CDR3: CASSPIEGQGSYGYTF

size: -
D: -
J: TRBJ1-3
length: 13
V: TRBV18
DNA: TGTGCCAGCTCACCAGACACTGGAAACACCATATATTTT
CDR3: CASSPDTGNTIYF

size: -
D: -
J: TRBJ1-1
length: 15
V: TRBV21-1
DNA: TGTGCCAGCAGCAAATCCCCCCCCGGGAACACTGAAGCTTTCTTT
CDR3: CASSKSPPGNTEAFF

size: -
D: -
J: TRBJ1-6
length: 14
V: TRBV7-2
DNA: TGTGCCAGCAGCCCGGACAGTACAAGGCCACCCCTCCACTTT
CDR3: CASSPDSTRPPLHF

size: -
D: -
J: TRBJ2-7
length: 14
V: TRBV6-6
DNA: TGTGCCAGCAGTTATGCAGAGCACTCCTACGAGCAGTACTTC
CDR3: CASSYAEHSYEQYF

size: -
D: -
J: TRBJ2-2
length: 15
V: TRBV5-4
DNA: TGTGCCAGCAGCTTGGAGGCCGCTAACACCGGGGAGCTGTTTTTT
CDR3: CASSLEAANTGELFF

size: -
D: TRBD2
J: TRBJ2-5
length: 15
V: TRBV28
DNA: TGTGCCAGCAGGGTGGAGCGGGGGGGCTTGCAGACCCAGTACTTC
CDR3: CASRVERGGLQTQYF

size: -
D: -
J: TRBJ1-2
length: 13
V: TRBV6-1
DNA: TGTGCCAGCAGTGAGGGGGGTTTCGGCGGCTACACCTTC
CDR3: CASSEGGFGGYTF

size: -
D: TRBD1
J: TRBJ2-7
length: 15
V: TRBV6-1
DNA: TGTGCCAGCAGTGAAGTGCAGGGGGCCACCTACGAGCAGTACTTC
CDR3: CASSEVQGATYEQYF

size: -
D: TRBD2
J: TRBJ2-3
length: 15
V: TRBV7-8
DNA: TGTGCCAGCAGATACTCTAGCGGCCCCACAGATACGCAGTATTTT
CDR3: CASRYSSGPTDTQYF

size: -
D: -
J: TRBJ2-1
length: 15
V: TRBV19
DNA: TGTGCCAGTAGGGACCTTGGGGGAAACTACAATGAGCAGTTCTTC
CDR3: CASRDLGGNYNEQFF

size: few
D: TRBD2
J: TRBJ2-7
length: 14
V: TRBV6-1
DNA: TGTGCCACCCTGGGGACTAGCGGACTCTACGAGCAGTACTTC
CDR3: CATLGTSGLYEQYF

size: -
D: TRBD1
J: TRBJ2-7
length: 15
V: TRBV25-1
DNA: TGTGCCAGCAGTGGGGTAGGACAGGGGTACAGCGAGCAGTACTTC
CDR3: CASSGVGQGYSEQYF

size: once
D: TRBD2
J: TRBJ2-3
length: 16
V: TRBV7-9
DNA: TGTGCCAGCAGCCTTAGCGGGGGGCGGAGCACAGATACGCAGTATTTT
CDR3: CASSLSGGRSTDTQYF

size: -
D: -
J: TRBJ2-7
length: 13
V: TRBV15
DNA: TGTGCCACCAGCAGAGATAGGGGGTACGAGCAGTACTTC
CDR3: CATSRDRGYEQYF

size: -
D: TRBD2
J: TRBJ2-1
length: 18
V: TRBV5-1
DNA: TGCGCCAGCAGCTTGGTCCCGGGACTAGCGGGAGATAACAATGAGCAGTTCTTC
CDR3: CASSLVPGLAGDNNEQFF

size: -
D: TRBD1
J: TRBJ1-2
length: 14
V: TRBV18
DNA: TGTGCCAGCTCACCCGGGACAGACTTCTATGGCTACACCTTC
CDR3: CASSPGTDFYGYTF

size: once
D: TRBD1
J: TRBJ2-7
length: 16
V: TRBV7-9
DNA: TGTGCCAGCAGCTTATTGACGACAGGGAGCTCCTACGAGCAGTACTTC
CDR3: CASSLLTTGSSYEQYF

size: many
D: -
J: TRBJ1-2
length: 13
V: TRBV11-2
DNA: TGTGCCAGCAGCGTGCGGGCCCTCTTGGGCTACACCTTC
CDR3: CASSVRALLGYTF

size: -
D: TRBD1
J: TRBJ2-2
length: 13
V: TRBV10-1
DNA: TGCGCCAGCAGCGACAGGGGCACCGGGGAGCTGTTTTTT
CDR3: CASSDRGTGELFF

size: -
D: -
J: TRBJ2-7
length: 15
V: TRBV28
DNA: TGTGCCAGCAGCCTCCCGCGACAGAAAAAGGACGAGCAGTACTTC
CDR3: CASSLPRQKKDEQYF

size: -
D: TRBD1
J: TRBJ2-5
length: 17
V: TRBV5-1
DNA: TGCGCCAGCAGCTTGGTTAGGACAGGGGAGTACCAAGAGACCCAGTACTTC
CDR3: CASSLVRTGEYQETQYF

size: -
D: TRBD2
J: TRBJ2-5
length: 15
V: TRBV11-2
DNA: TGTGCCAGCAGTGGACTAGCGGGAGCCCAAGAGACCCAGTACTTC
CDR3: CASSGLAGAQETQYF

size: -
D: TRBD2
J: TRBJ2-7
length: 13
V: TRBV6-5
DNA: TGTGCCAGCAGGGGGACTAGCTCCGGCGAGCAGTACTTC
CDR3: CASRGTSSGEQYF

size: -
D: -
J: TRBJ1-2
length: 15
V: TRBV5-4
DNA: TGTGCCAGCAGTTTTTCAGGGGCGGGGAACTATGGCTACACCTTC
CDR3: CASSFSGAGNYGYTF

size: -
D: -
J: TRBJ2-4
length: 16
V: TRBV5-6
DNA: TGTGCCAGCAGCTTTGGGGCCCTCCTCGGCAAAAACATTCAGTACTTC
CDR3: CASSFGALLGKNIQYF

size: -
D: -
J: TRBJ2-2
length: 18
V: TRBV2
DNA: TGTGCCAGCAGGGATCCGGGACTCGCCAATGCCAACACCGGGGAGCTGTTTTTT
CDR3: CASRDPGLANANTGELFF

size: -
D: TRBD2
J: TRBJ2-7
length: 17
V: TRBV18
DNA: TGTGCCAGCTCACCACCTGCAGCGGGAGGCTACACCTACGAGCAGTACTTC
CDR3: CASSPPAAGGYTYEQYF

size: -
D: -
J: TRBJ1-2
length: 13
V: TRBV6-5
DNA: TGTGCCAGCAGTTCTTACAGGGCCGATGGCTACACCTTC
CDR3: CASSSYRADGYTF